Shown below are 8 T cell receptor beta chains from a single sample sequenced in a study of blood T cell repertoires in COVID-19. The repertoire was sequenced with immunoSEQ multiplex PCR; TCRdb's copy has only in-frame clones and lacks some. The sample consists of over 200,000 clones, 88% of them appearing once. The sequenced sample was peripheral blood. The receptors were gathered from a woman aged 60 to 75 with acute or convalescent COVID-19.

V is TRBV2 and J is TRBJ1-2, with 7 positions matching TRBD1. Trimming at V came to 3 bases and at J to 6 bases, leaving 7 bases not matched to a gene. In germline, CDR1 is SNHLY, CDR2 FYNNEI. The CDR3 runs to 14 residues. This CDR3 reads CASSELSDRNGYTF. For the CDR3, the DNA is TGTGCCAGCAGTGAGCTCTCGGACAGGAATGGCTACACCTTC. Looking up the rest from reference TRBV2 and TRBJ1-2 gives the full variable domain: EPEVTQTPSHQVTQMGQEVILRCVPISNHLYFYWYRQILGQKVEFLVSFYNNEISEKSEIFDDQFSVERPDGSNFTLKIRSTKLEDSAMYFCASSELSDRNGYTFGSGTRLTVV.

V gene TRBV5-5 combines with J gene TRBJ2-7; 10 bases line up with TRBD1. The CDR3 extends over 15 amino acids. The germline V gene encodes CDR1 SGHKS and CDR2 YYEKEE (reference sequence). Losses at the gene ends were 4 bases for V and 1 base for J; bases not matched to a gene: 5. The DNA for the CDR3 is TGTGCCAGCAGCCTGGGACAGGGGATATCCTACGAGCAGTACTTC. Its translation is CASSLGQGISYEQYF.

V is TRBV5-1 and J is TRBJ1-3; 7 bases map to TRBD1. The V gene end was trimmed by 3 bases and the J gene end by 2 bases; junction bases not matched to a gene: 8. Germline assignment: CDR1 SGHRS and CDR2 YFSETQ. CDR3 size: 16 residues. The CDR3 spells CASSSIQGRAGNTIYF. DNA of the CDR3: TGCGCCAGCAGCTCCATACAGGGGAGAGCTGGAAACACCATATATTTT.

This chain links TRBV10-1 with TRBJ1-4, with D hard to call. The CDR3 runs to 13 residues. Trimming shortened V by 0 bases and J by 8 bases, and 7 bases separated the two germline ends. CDR1 and CDR2 (germline): WNHNN, SYGVQD (reference sequence). The CDR3 bases are TGCGCCAGCAGTGAGTCGGGGAGGGAAAAACTGTTTTTT. Its translation is CASSESGREKLFF.

This chain links TRBV5-6 with TRBJ2-1; 8 bases are shared with TRBD1. Germline-derived CDR1 and CDR2 are SGHDT and YYEEEE. V shed 0 bases, J shed 4 bases, and the junction held 6 bases outside the gene matches. This CDR3 region has 16 residues. The CDR3 region is CASSLVQGVLYNEQFF. The CDR3, as DNA: TGTGCCAGCAGCTTGGTACAGGGGGTTTTATACAATGAGCAGTTCTTC.

The gene calls are TRBV19 and TRBJ1-6, with 8 bases fitting TRBD1. J lost 8 bases, V lost 6 bases, and 3 bases had no gene match. The CDR3 loop spans 13 amino acids. Germline CDR1 and CDR2: LNHDA and SQIVND (reference sequence). This CDR3 is CASSGQGYSPLHF. In DNA form, the CDR3 reads TGTGCCAGTAGCGGACAGGGTTATTCACCCCTCCACTTT.

V gene TRBV28 combines with J gene TRBJ1-5; D gene uncertain. V shed 9 bases and J shed 2 bases, with 8 bases lying between them. CDR1 MDHEN and CDR2 SYDVKM come from the germline V gene. This CDR3 contains 12 residues. CDR3 sequence: CASKRGNQPQHF. Written as DNA, the CDR3 is TGTGCCAGTAAGAGGGGCAATCAGCCCCAGCATTTT. The whole variable domain, remainder taken from reference TRBV28 and TRBJ1-5, is DVKVTQSSRYLVKRTGEKVFLECVQDMDHENMFWYRQDPGLGLRLIYFSYDVKMKEKGDIPEGYSVSREKKERFSLILESASTNQTSMYLCASKRGNQPQHFGDGTRLSIL.

The chain is built from TRBV14 and TRBJ1-2; TRBD1 aligns across 7 bases. The CDR3 consists of 14 residues. V was clipped by 4 bases and J by 8 bases; unmatched bases: 10. CDR1 and CDR2 (germline): SGHDN, FVKESK. The CDR3 nucleotides are TGTGCCAGCAGCCCTGGGAACAGGGGATGGGGCTACACCTTC. Its protein is CASSPGNRGWGYTF. Filled out from reference TRBV14 and TRBJ1-2, the complete variable domain reads EAGVTQFPSHSVIEKGQTVTLRCDPISGHDNLYWYRRVMGKEIKFLLHFVKESKQDESGMPNNRFLAERTGGTYSTLKVQPAELEDSGVYFCASSPGNRGWGYTFGSGTRLTVV.